The TCR beta chain under discussion was sequenced for a study of long-term antiretroviral therapy in people with HIV. There are 13 residues in the CDR3. Germline V gene lookup returns CDR1 SGHAT and CDR2 FQNNGV. V was cut by 5 bases and J by 7 bases, with 11 bases left in between. immunoSEQ v3.0 was run at survey level. The assay was immunoSEQ multiplex PCR, and TCRdb's table has in-frame clones only and misses some. The top ten hold roughly 8.7% of the sample, which has about 24,000 clones, about nine tenths seen once. The chain carries TRBV11-2 and TRBJ2-2, with no clear D. The sequenced sample was unsorted PBMCs, obtained 1.8 years before starting antiretroviral therapy. The TCR comes from a man in his fifties with HIV. CDR3 loop: CASSPHLYGELFF. The CDR3 DNA is TGTGCCAGCAGCCCGCACCTGTACGGGGAGCTGTTTTTT.